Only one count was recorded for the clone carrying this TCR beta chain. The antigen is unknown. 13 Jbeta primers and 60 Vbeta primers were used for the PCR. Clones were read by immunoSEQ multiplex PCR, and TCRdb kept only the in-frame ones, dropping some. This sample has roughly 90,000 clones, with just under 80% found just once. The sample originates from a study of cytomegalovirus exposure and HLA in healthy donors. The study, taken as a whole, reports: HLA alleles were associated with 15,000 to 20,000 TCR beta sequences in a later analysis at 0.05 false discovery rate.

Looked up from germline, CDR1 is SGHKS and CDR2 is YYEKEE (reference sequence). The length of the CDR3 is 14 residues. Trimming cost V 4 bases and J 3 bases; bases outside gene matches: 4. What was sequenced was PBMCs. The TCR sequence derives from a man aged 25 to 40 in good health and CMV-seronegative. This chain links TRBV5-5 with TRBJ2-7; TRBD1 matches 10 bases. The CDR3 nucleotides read TGTGCCAGCAGCGGAAGGGACAGGGGCTACGAGCAGTACTTC. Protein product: CASSGRDRGYEQYF. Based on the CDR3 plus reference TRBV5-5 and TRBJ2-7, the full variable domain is DAGVTQSPTHLIKTRGQQVTLRCSPISGHKSVSWYQQVLGQGPQFIFQYYEKEERGRGNFPDRFSARQFPNYSSELNVNALLLGDSALYLCASSGRDRGYEQYFGPGTRLTVT.